The 25 T cell receptor beta chains reported below all come from one sample, sequenced in a study of cytomegalovirus exposure and HLA in healthy donors. TCRdb's copy holds only in-frame clones and misses some; the assay was immunoSEQ multiplex PCR. The data contain just over 20,000 clones, approximately 96% of them seen just once; the ten biggest clones take up approximately 10%. The specimen sequenced was PBMCs. These receptors were obtained from a young man in good health and CMV-seropositive.

The chain employs TRBV5-1 and TRBJ2-3; tentative D call: TRBD2 (6 bases). V lost 2 bases to trimming and J lost 4 bases, with 14 bases between them. Germline assignment: CDR1 SGHRS and CDR2 YFSETQ. This CDR3 has 15 residues. The CDR3 protein is CASSFPGSGADTQYF. Here the CDR3 DNA reads TGCGCCAGCAGCTTCCCAGGGTCGGGAGCAGATACGCAGTATTTT.

V gene TRBV5-1 combines with J gene TRBJ2-7, with a weak D call TRBD2 (5 bases). The CDR3 contains 14 residues. Germline CDR1 is SGHRS and CDR2 is YFSETQ. Trimming removed 5 bases from V and 2 bases from J, with 14 bases in between. The CDR3 region is CASRSTGIAYEQYF. The CDR3 nucleotides are TGCGCCAGCAGAAGTACCGGGATCGCCTACGAGCAGTACTTC.

The chain joins TRBV18 to TRBJ2-6; TRBD2 aligns across 7 bases. V was pared by 3 bases and J by 3 bases, with 11 bases of the junction left unmatched. The CDR3 runs to 18 residues. CDR1 is KGHSH, CDR2 LQKENI, per germline. The CDR3 DNA is TGTGCCAGCTCACCGATGACTAGCCGCCGAAATGGGGCCAACGTCCTGACTTTC. It yields the protein CASSPMTSRRNGANVLTF.

This clone appeared a single time. The V and J genes are TRBV18 and TRBJ1-2; 9 bases are a match to TRBD1. Germline CDR1 reads KGHSH; CDR2 reads LQKENI. The CDR3 totals 13 residues. J lost 6 bases, V lost 3 bases, and 2 bases had no gene match. Here the CDR3 DNA reads TGTGCCAGCTCACCGGGACAGGGTAATGGCTACACCTTC. Amino acids: CASSPGQGNGYTF.

This clone was counted a single time. Written as DNA, the CDR3 is TGCGCCAGCAGCCCCTATCAGGGGGACTATGGCTACACCTTC. It encodes CASSPYQGDYGYTF. V gene TRBV4-3 combines with J gene TRBJ1-2, with 7 bases that match TRBD1. Looked up from germline, CDR1 is LGHNA and CDR2 is YSLEER. The CDR3 is made up of 14 amino acids. Unmatched junction bases numbered 5, after V lost 4 bases and J lost 3 bases.

The CDR3 DNA is TGTGCCAGCACCCTAGGACAGAACGCACGCTACGAGCAGTACTTC. Translation: CASTLGQNARYEQYF. The chain couples TRBV6-1 to TRBJ2-7, with D possibly matching TRBD1 (6 bases). Germline CDR1 is MNHNS and CDR2 is SASEGT. Deletions cut 7 bases from V and 3 bases from J, with 19 bases between. The CDR3 runs 15 residues.

CDR3 sequence: CASSIQGADGYTF. Written as DNA, the CDR3 is TGTGCCAGCAGCATACAGGGTGCAGATGGCTACACCTTC. V is TRBV5-6 and J is TRBJ1-2; TRBD1 might be the D (6 bases). Trimming pared 4 bases from V and 6 bases from J, leaving 13 bases between. This CDR3 has 13 residues. Looked up from germline, CDR1 is SGHDT and CDR2 is YYEEEE.

This chain links TRBV27 with TRBJ1-5, with 7 nucleotides matching TRBD1. Germline V gene sequence: CDR1 MNHEY, CDR2 SMNVEV (reference sequence). The CDR3 has 14 amino acids. Unmatched junction bases numbered 3, after V lost 3 bases and J lost 4 bases. CDR3 nucleotide sequence: TGTGCCAGCAGTTTCCTGGGACAGAATCAGCCCCAGCATTTT. It specifies CASSFLGQNQPQHF.

The CDR3 reads CASSSDRGRGYTF. The DNA of the CDR3 is TGTGCCAGCAGCTCAGACAGGGGCCGGGGCTACACCTTC. The rearrangement joins TRBV11-2 to TRBJ1-2, with 8 bases matching TRBD1. The CDR3 has 13 residues. Germline V gene sequence: CDR1 SGHAT, CDR2 FQNNGV. V was pared by 4 bases and J by 8 bases, with 6 bases of the junction left unmatched.

The rearrangement uses TRBV5-1 and TRBJ1-4; D might be TRBD1 (5 bases). This CDR3 is built from 15 residues. V dropped 5 bases and J dropped 0 bases, with 11 bases sitting between them. CDR1 is SGHRS, CDR2 YFSETQ, per germline. In DNA, the CDR3 is TGCGCCAGCAGAGAACAGGCTGCAACTAATGAAAAACTGTTTTTT. Its translation is CASREQAATNEKLFF. Looking up the rest from reference TRBV5-1 and TRBJ1-4 gives the full variable domain: KAGVTQTPRYLIKTRGQQVTLSCSPISGHRSVSWYQQTPGQGLQFLFEYFSETQRNKGNFPGRFSGRQFSNSRSEMNVSTLELGDSALYLCASREQAATNEKLFFGSGTQLSVL.

V gene TRBV9 combines with J gene TRBJ1-1; D not certain. The CDR3 runs to 11 residues. Germline CDR1 reads SGDLS; CDR2 reads YYNGEE. V gave up 4 bases and J gave up 4 bases, with 5 bases separating them. CDR3 DNA sequence: TGTGCCAGCAGCCCGGGCACTGAAGCTTTCTTT. Translated: CASSPGTEAFF.

This chain links TRBV25-1 with TRBJ1-2; D is possibly TRBD1 (5 bases). Germline V lookup: CDR1 MGHDK, CDR2 SYGVNS. The CDR3 is made up of 15 amino acids. The V gene lost 1 base and the J gene lost 5 bases, with 14 bases spanning the gap. The CDR3 coding sequence is TGTGCCAGCAGTGAATTAGGGGTGAGCCGATATGGCTACACCTTC. Translating it yields CASSELGVSRYGYTF.

Points on this clone: Germline and junction disagree at one end, which may indicate a read error. The J gene is TRBJ2-7, the V gene TRBV30, with 9 bases matching TRBD2. Germline V CDR1 and CDR2: GTSNPN, SVGIG (reference sequence). The CDR3 contains 12 residues. CDR3 region: CAWLRTSVVRLF. For the CDR3, the DNA is TGTGCCTGGTTGAGGACTAGCGTCGTTAGGCTCTTC.

V gene TRBV5-1 combines with J gene TRBJ2-5; D uncertain. Germline V lookup: CDR1 SGHRS, CDR2 YFSETQ. The CDR3 totals 13 residues. Trimming pared 2 bases from V and 2 bases from J, leaving 7 bases between. The CDR3 here is CASSLVRQETQYF. CDR3 nucleotides: TGCGCCAGCAGCTTAGTCAGGCAAGAGACCCAGTACTTC.

This chain uses TRBV27 with TRBJ1-1; D is undetermined. CDR3 length equals 16 residues. The germline V gene encodes CDR1 MNHEY and CDR2 SMNVEV (reference sequence). Trimming pared 7 bases from V and 1 base from J, leaving 19 bases between. The CDR3 sequence is CASKLGIREGNTEAFF. The CDR3 region has the DNA TGTGCCAGCAAGTTGGGAATTAGGGAGGGGAACACTGAAGCTTTCTTT.

This clone was counted a single time. The chain joins TRBV7-2 to TRBJ2-6; 8 bases align to TRBD1. The CDR3 covers 17 residues. Germline CDR1 and CDR2: SGHTA and FQGNSA. Trimming cost V 2 bases and J 4 bases; bases outside gene matches: 7. The CDR3 DNA is TGTGCCAGCAGCTTATCAGGGGGCCTCGGCGGGGCCAACGTCCTGACTTTC. The encoded protein is CASSLSGGLGGANVLTF.

The chain has TRBV28 and TRBJ1-2; possibly TRBD1 for D (5 bases). The germline V gene has CDR1 MDHEN and CDR2 SYDVKM. The CDR3 sequence is 16 residues long. Deletions cut 7 bases from V and 4 bases from J, with 22 bases between. CDR3 sequence reads: CASTPRPGLLGYGYTF. CDR3 DNA: TGTGCCAGCACCCCTCGGCCAGGGCTGTTAGGCTATGGCTACACCTTC.

This rearrangement joins TRBV6-5 to TRBJ1-1; D not certain. The CDR3 is 12 residues long. V was pared by 8 bases and J by 1 base, with 8 bases between. Germline V gene sequence: CDR1 MNHEY, CDR2 SVGAGI. The chain's CDR3 is CASLTGNTEAFF. CDR3 DNA: TGTGCCAGCTTGACGGGGAACACTGAAGCTTTCTTT.

The chain recombines TRBV27 with TRBJ2-7; TRBD2 might be the D (7 bases). In germline, CDR1 is MNHEY, CDR2 SMNVEV (reference sequence). V was clipped by 0 bases and J by 3 bases, with 15 bases between them. The CDR3 extends over 16 amino acids. CDR3 DNA: TGTGCCAGCAGTTTATCGCGGGGGACATCCTACTACGAGCAGTACTTC. This translates into CASSLSRGTSYYEQYF.

This rearrangement joins TRBV29-1 to TRBJ2-5, with D unclear. The CDR3 runs 10 residues. Looked up from germline, CDR1 is SQVTM and CDR2 is ANQGSEA. V gave up 6 bases and J gave up 3 bases, with 5 bases separating them. DNA of the CDR3: TGCAGCGTGTTAGAAGAGACCCAGTACTTC. This encodes CSVLEETQYF.

This chain connects TRBV4-1 to TRBJ1-5, with 8 bases that match TRBD1. V gave up 1 base and J gave up 2 bases; unmatched junction bases: 4. The CDR3 has 16 residues. Germline CDR1 is MGHRA and CDR2 is YSYEKL. In DNA form, the CDR3 reads TGCGCCAGCAGCCAAGCCCCGGGACAGGGCAATCAGCCCCAGCATTTT. Protein sequence: CASSQAPGQGNQPQHF.

This chain's CDR3 is CASVGQGKPFNYGYTF. The DNA of the CDR3 is TGTGCCAGCGTAGGGCAGGGGAAGCCATTCAACTATGGCTACACCTTC. This chain links TRBV21-1 with TRBJ1-2; the table assigns TRBD1, which was not confirmed against the DNA. TRBV21-1 constitutes a pseudogene. This CDR3 is built from 16 residues.

The chain links TRBV5-1 to TRBJ2-1, with a tentative D call TRBD2 (5 bases). Trimming took 1 base from V and 5 from J, leaving 10 bases between them. This CDR3 is 14 amino acids long. Germline V lookup: CDR1 SGHRS, CDR2 YFSETQ. The CDR3, as DNA: TGCGCCAGCAGCTTGATCGGGATTAACAATGAGCAGTTCTTC. Translated: CASSLIGINNEQFF.

This clone appeared once. The chain has TRBV27 and TRBJ1-3, with TRBD1 as a possible D gene (5 bases). Germline loops: CDR1 MNHEY, CDR2 SMNVEV (reference sequence). Trimming pared 4 bases from V and 6 bases from J, leaving 16 bases between. This CDR3 is 15 amino acids long. The CDR3 is CASSSVPQGENTIYF. DNA of the CDR3: TGTGCCAGCAGTTCCGTCCCGCAGGGTGAAAACACCATATATTTT.

The chain combines TRBV9 with TRBJ2-2; TRBD2 agrees at 9 bases. CDR3 size: 20 residues. The ends lost 2 bases at V and 2 bases at J; junction bases unmatched: 16. Germline V gene data show CDR1 as SGDLS and CDR2 as YYNGEE. The CDR3 DNA reads TGTGCCAGCAGCGTGTTAGACTTGAAAAGCGGGAGGTCCAACACCGGGGAGCTGTTTTTT. Translating it yields CASSVLDLKSGRSNTGELFF.